Listed here are 24 T cell receptor beta chains from one sample, sequenced in a study of T cells in Graves' hyperthyroidism and ophthalmopathy. Using RNA transcripts as the source, TCR beta CDR3 regions were amplified. Researchers ran a first-round RT-PCR on the TCR CDR3 using the HTBI primer set. A single record per CDR3 protein comes from TCRdb applying MiXCR to the multiplex PCR reads. This table has hundreds of thousands of distinct CDR3 sequences, roughly 20% appearing once. Sample: blood. These receptors originate from a man aged 25-45 years with Graves' ophthalmopathy.

This chain links TRBV9 with TRBJ2-1; TRBD2 agrees at 7 bases. In germline, CDR1 is SGDLS, CDR2 YYNGEE. V dropped 0 bases and J dropped 10; count of bases not matched to a gene: 10. The CDR3 has 15 residues. The CDR3 sequence: CASSVATGGSKEQFF. The CDR3 coding sequence is TGTGCCAGCAGCGTAGCTACGGGCGGGAGTAAAGAGCAGTTCTTC.

This clonotype was seen a few times. CDR3 region: CASSEDRGSGAKNIQYF. The CDR3 DNA sequence: TGTGCCAGCAGTGAAGACCGTGGGTCAGGGGCCAAAAACATTCAGTACTTC. The chain uses TRBV2 and TRBJ2-4; perhaps TRBD1 as D (5 bases). This CDR3 is built from 17 residues. Trimming removed 1 base at V and 1 base at J, with 14 bases between. Germline-derived CDR1 and CDR2 are SNHLY and FYNNEI.

This clonotype has just a few counts. The rearrangement joins TRBV9 to TRBJ1-2; D call uncertain. The CDR3 loop spans 15 amino acids. V dropped 3 bases and J dropped 4 bases, with 16 bases sitting between them. Germline V lookup: CDR1 SGDLS, CDR2 YYNGEE. The CDR3 sequence is CASSAENGILYGYTF. The CDR3 nucleotides are TGTGCCAGCAGCGCGGAGAACGGGATTCTCTATGGCTACACCTTC.

At least ten counts were recorded for this clonotype. This chain joins TRBV11-2 and TRBJ2-7; the D gene is possibly TRBD2 (6 bases). CDR1 and CDR2 (germline): SGHAT, FQNNGV. V was trimmed by 0 bases and J by 3 bases, leaving 12 bases between them. CDR3 length equals 15 residues. CDR3 DNA: TGTGCCAGCAGCTTAGACGAGGGACTCTACTACGAGCAGTACTTC. Translation: CASSLDEGLYYEQYF. The whole variable domain, filled in from reference TRBV11-2 and TRBJ2-7, reads EAGVAQSPRYKIIEKRQSVAFWCNPISGHATLYWYQQILGQGPKLLIQFQNNGVVDDSQLPKDRFSAERLKGVDSTLKIQPAKLEDSAVYLCASSLDEGLYYEQYFGPGTRLTVT.

This clonotype was observed many times. The chain is built from TRBV2 and TRBJ2-1, with a possible D match to TRBD2 (6 bases). CDR1 and CDR2 from the germline V gene are SNHLY and FYNNEI. Between the trimmed V and J ends, which lost 5 bases and 6 bases, there was a span of 14 bases. CDR3 size: 14 residues. The CDR3 here is CASSRDSSPNEQFF. The CDR3 nucleotides read TGTGCCAGCAGTAGGGACTCCTCGCCCAATGAGCAGTTCTTC.

V is TRBV30 and J is TRBJ2-6; the match to TRBD2 covers 10 bases. With 5 bases clipped from V and 0 bases from J, the junction kept 7 bases outside the gene matches. This CDR3 has 17 amino acids. Germline CDR1 and CDR2: GTSNPN and SVGIG (reference sequence). CDR3 protein: CAWGGLAEDSGANVLTF. For the CDR3, the DNA is TGTGCCTGGGGAGGACTAGCGGAGGACTCTGGGGCCAACGTCCTGACTTTC.

This clonotype was counted between two and nine times. This rearrangement joins TRBV20-1 to TRBJ2-2; D gene unclear. The ends were cut back, 0 bases at V and 2 bases at J, with 10 bases in the middle. The germline CDR1 and CDR2 sequences are DFQATT and SNEGSKA (reference sequence). This CDR3 is 15 amino acids long. For the CDR3, the DNA is TGCAGTGCTAGAGATACAGAAACTAACACCGGGGAGCTGTTTTTT. Protein sequence: CSARDTETNTGELFF.

The table lists this clonotype with many counts. The rearrangement joins TRBV7-3 to TRBJ2-1, with 7 bases lining up with TRBD1. The CDR3 extends over 14 amino acids. In germline, CDR1 is SGHTA, CDR2 FQGTGA. V lost 5 bases and J lost 8; bases outside the gene matches: 9. CDR3 loop: CASSLRQGFHEQFF. The CDR3 DNA is TGTGCCAGCAGCCTCCGACAGGGTTTCCATGAGCAGTTCTTC.

This clonotype was seen repeatedly, ten times or more. This rearrangement joins TRBV28 to TRBJ2-5; the match to TRBD2 covers 7 bases. Germline V CDR1 and CDR2: MDHEN, SYDVKM. This CDR3 is 16 amino acids long. V trimming: 5 bases; J trimming: 5 bases; junction bases outside the gene matches: 14. The CDR3 coding sequence is TGTGCCAGCAGTAAGAGAACTAGCGTTCAATGGGAGACCCAGTACTTC. This codes for CASSKRTSVQWETQYF.

This clonotype has just a few counts. Here the CDR3 reads CASSQDRLVSEQFF. As DNA, the CDR3 is TGTGCCAGCAGCCAAGATCGGCTGGTGAGTGAGCAGTTCTTC. The chain joins TRBV3-1 to TRBJ2-1; D call uncertain. Germline V gives CDR1 LGHDT, CDR2 YNNKEL (reference sequence). The V gene lost 0 bases and the J gene lost 9 bases, with 12 bases spanning the gap. CDR3 size: 14 residues.

V and J are TRBV20-1 and TRBJ1-2; D perhaps matches TRBD1 (6 bases). CDR3 size: 13 residues. Germline V lookup: CDR1 DFQATT, CDR2 SNEGSKA (reference sequence). V was clipped by 6 bases and J by 5 bases, with 16 bases between them. The CDR3 region is CSATGYLFYGYTF. Here the CDR3 DNA reads TGCAGTGCCACAGGGTACCTTTTTTATGGCTACACCTTC.

This clonotype was found a few times. The J gene is TRBJ2-1, the V gene TRBV20-1; weak D call: TRBD2 (5 bases). The CDR3 consists of 19 residues. From germline, CDR1 is DFQATT and CDR2 SNEGSKA (reference sequence). Trimming took off 0 bases at V and 0 bases at J, with 21 bases between the two ends. The CDR3 loop is CSARDPLSVPDNSYNEQFF. CDR3 nucleotides: TGCAGTGCTAGAGATCCACTTAGCGTTCCTGACAACTCCTACAATGAGCAGTTCTTC.

This clonotype was detected only once. The chain combines TRBV20-1 with TRBJ1-5; 7 positions match TRBD1. Germline V gene sequence: CDR1 DFQATT, CDR2 SNEGSKA (reference sequence). Trimming at V came to 5 bases and at J to 3 bases, leaving 10 bases not matched to a gene. There are 15 residues in the CDR3. CDR3 sequence (DNA): TGCAGTGCTGGGGAGACCGGGACAGACAATCAGCCCCAGCATTTT. Its translation is CSAGETGTDNQPQHF.

This clonotype was picked up a small number of times. The chain recombines TRBV7-9 with TRBJ2-1, with a weak D call TRBD1 (5 bases). Germline assignment: CDR1 SEHNR and CDR2 FQNEAQ (reference sequence). The V end was cut by 5 bases, the J end by 4 bases, with 18 bases between. The CDR3 runs 16 residues. The CDR3 region has the DNA TGTGCCAGCAGCCCTACGGCGGCAGGGTGGTACAATGAGCAGTTCTTC. This translates into CASSPTAAGWYNEQFF.

V is TRBV27 and J is TRBJ2-1, with 10 bases identical to TRBD1. There are 14 residues in the CDR3. V dropped 5 bases and J dropped 6; count of bases not matched to a gene: 4. The germline V gene has CDR1 MNHEY and CDR2 SMNVEV (reference sequence). In nucleotides, the CDR3 is TGTGCCAGCAGTCCGGACAGGGGGGCCAATGAGCAGTTCTTC. This translates into CASSPDRGANEQFF.

The chain carries TRBV7-2 and TRBJ2-1; the D gene could be TRBD1 or TRBD2 (5 bases each). The V end was cut by 6 bases, the J end by 5 bases, with 14 bases between. CDR1 SGHTA and CDR2 FQGNSA come from the germline V gene. This CDR3 comprises 14 residues. CDR3 region: CASSSPGTNNEQFF. In DNA, the CDR3 is TGTGCCAGCAGTTCACCCGGGACCAACAATGAGCAGTTCTTC.

The rearrangement links TRBV12-3 or TRBV12-4 to TRBJ2-7, with D possibly called TRBD1 or TRBD2 (5 bases each). The CDR3 contains 18 residues. Trimming shortened V by 4 bases and J by 3 bases, and 25 bases separated the two germline ends. The CDR3: CASSSTSYPRGAGYEQYF. CDR3 bases: TGTGCCAGCAGTTCCACTAGTTACCCCCGAGGGGCGGGCTACGAGCAGTACTTC.

This clonotype has more than one count but fewer than ten. This rearrangement joins TRBV9 to TRBJ2-1, with no clear D. The CDR3 runs 13 residues. CDR1 SGDLS and CDR2 YYNGEE come from the germline V gene. V lost 4 bases, J lost 8 bases, and 13 bases lay in between. CDR3 region: CASSYGRSDEQFF. The CDR3 nucleotides read TGTGCCAGCAGCTATGGACGATCGGATGAGCAGTTCTTC.

This clonotype was seen a few times. The J gene is TRBJ2-5, the V gene TRBV27, with D unresolved. Trimming took 5 bases from V and 3 from J, leaving 13 bases between them. This CDR3 has 14 residues. CDR1 is MNHEY, CDR2 SMNVEV, per germline (reference sequence). The CDR3 DNA sequence: TGTGCCAGCAGTCACAGAGCATACAAAGAGACCCAGTACTTC. It codes for CASSHRAYKETQYF.

The J gene is TRBJ1-1, the V gene TRBV19; D is perhaps TRBD1 (5 bases). V lost 6 bases and J 4 bases, leaving 18 bases between the germline ends. The CDR3 covers 15 residues. CDR1 is LNHDA and CDR2 is SQIVND in the germline V gene (reference sequence). The CDR3 DNA is TGTGCCAGTAGCAAAAGTTCGGGACGCTTCACTGAAGCTTTCTTT. Protein product: CASSKSSGRFTEAFF.

This clonotype was counted ten times or more. The J gene is TRBJ2-1, the V gene TRBV28; unclear D gene. The CDR3 has 12 amino acids. V lost 4 bases, J lost 6 bases, and 7 bases lay in between. Germline V CDR1 and CDR2: MDHEN, SYDVKM. The CDR3 here is CASSYPPNEQFF. CDR3 DNA sequence: TGTGCCAGCAGTTACCCGCCCAATGAGCAGTTCTTC.

This clonotype appeared a few times. The rearrangement uses TRBV10-3 and TRBJ2-2; D unclear. Germline CDR1 reads ENHRY; CDR2 reads SYGVKD. CDR3 length: 14 amino acids. The germline V and J ends were trimmed by 8 bases and 2 bases, with 12 bases remaining between them. In DNA, the CDR3 is TGTGCCATCCGCGGTAAAGAAAACACCGGGGAGCTGTTTTTT. As protein: CAIRGKENTGELFF.

In this sample, this clonotype turned up many times. This rearrangement joins TRBV2 to TRBJ2-1, with D perhaps matching TRBD2 (6 bases). The V gene's germline CDR1 is SNHLY and CDR2 FYNNEI. The CDR3 contains 15 residues. V lost 2 bases, J lost 4 bases, and 12 bases lay in between. The CDR3 reads CASSESGSIYNEQFF. In DNA, the CDR3 is TGTGCCAGCAGTGAATCCGGGAGTATTTACAATGAGCAGTTCTTC.

This clonotype was seen more than once but under ten times. The genes are TRBV10-3 and TRBJ2-7; no definite D call. The CDR3 extends over 13 amino acids. Trimming shortened V by 3 bases and J by 2 bases, and 8 bases separated the two germline ends. Looked up from germline, CDR1 is ENHRY and CDR2 is SYGVKD. Written as DNA, the CDR3 is TGTGCCATCAGTGAAGCAGTAACCTACGAGCAGTACTTC. Translated: CAISEAVTYEQYF.